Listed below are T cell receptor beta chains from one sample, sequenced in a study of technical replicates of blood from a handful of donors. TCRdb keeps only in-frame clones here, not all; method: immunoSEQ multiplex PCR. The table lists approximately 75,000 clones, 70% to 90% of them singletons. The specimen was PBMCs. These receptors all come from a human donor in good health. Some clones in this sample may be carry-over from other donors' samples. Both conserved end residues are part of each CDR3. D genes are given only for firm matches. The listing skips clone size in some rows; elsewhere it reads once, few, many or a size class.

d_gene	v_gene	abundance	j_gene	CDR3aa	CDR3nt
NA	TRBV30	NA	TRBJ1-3	CAWSFRGASGNTIYF	TGTGCCTGGAGTTTCAGGGGCGCGTCTGGAAACACCATATATTTT
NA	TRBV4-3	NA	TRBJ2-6	CASSPKSGANVLTF	TGCGCCAGCAGCCCTAAGTCTGGGGCCAACGTCCTGACTTTC
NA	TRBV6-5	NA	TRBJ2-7	CASTRAGATHEQYF	TGTGCCAGCACACGGGCTGGGGCCACCCACGAGCAGTACTTC
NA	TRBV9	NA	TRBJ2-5	CASSVGRETTQETQYF	TGTGCCAGCAGCGTTGGCCGGGAGACTACTCAAGAGACCCAGTACTTC
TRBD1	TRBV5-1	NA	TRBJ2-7	CASSYQGGQGISEQYF	TGCGCCAGCAGCTACCAGGGGGGACAGGGAATTTCCGAGCAGTACTTC
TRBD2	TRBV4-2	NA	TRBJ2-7	CASSQATSGTPYEQYF	TGTGCCAGCAGCCAAGCGACTAGCGGGACGCCCTACGAGCAGTACTTC
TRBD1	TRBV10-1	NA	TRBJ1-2	CASSEPDRGDGYTF	TGCGCCAGCAGTGAGCCGGACAGGGGCGATGGCTACACCTTC
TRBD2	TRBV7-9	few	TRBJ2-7	CASSSRLAGTYEQYF	TGTGCCAGCAGCTCCCGACTAGCGGGGACCTACGAGCAGTACTTC
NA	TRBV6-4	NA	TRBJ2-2	CASSDGTNTGELFF	TGTGCCAGCAGTGACGGGACAAACACCGGGGAGCTGTTTTTT
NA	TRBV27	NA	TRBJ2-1	CASRSSGENEQFF	TGTGCCAGCAGATCTTCGGGGGAAAATGAGCAGTTCTTC
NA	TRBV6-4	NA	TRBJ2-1	CASSPGGAFSNEQFF	TGTGCCAGCAGCCCTGGCGGAGCCTTCTCAAATGAGCAGTTCTTC
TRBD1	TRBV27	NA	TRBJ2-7	CASSPDYRGFEQYF	TGTGCCAGCAGTCCCGACTACAGGGGATTCGAGCAGTACTTC
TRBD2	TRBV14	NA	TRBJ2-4	CASSQPRGLAGGNIQYF	TGTGCCAGCAGCCAACCTCGGGGGCTAGCGGGGGGAAACATTCAGTACTTC
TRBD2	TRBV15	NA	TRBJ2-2	CATSSTSGRAIGTGELFF	TGTGCCACCAGCAGCACTAGCGGGAGGGCCATCGGCACCGGGGAGCTGTTTTTT
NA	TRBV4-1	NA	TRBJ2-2	CASSQAKNTGELFF	TGCGCCAGCAGCCAGGCAAAAAACACCGGGGAGCTGTTTTTT
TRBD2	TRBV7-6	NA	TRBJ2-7	CASSPQVRTSGAGIGYEQYF	TGTGCCAGCAGCCCACAAGTAAGGACTAGCGGTGCGGGGATAGGCTACGAGCAGTACTTC
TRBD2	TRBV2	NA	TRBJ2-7	CASRAGLAASYEQYF	TGTGCCAGCAGGGCGGGACTAGCGGCTTCCTACGAGCAGTACTTC
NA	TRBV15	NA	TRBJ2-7	CATSREKAVTYEQYF	TGTGCCACCAGCAGAGAGAAAGCGGTGACCTACGAGCAGTACTTC
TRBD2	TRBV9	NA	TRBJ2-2	CASSAGLAGAGELFF	TGTGCCAGCAGCGCGGGACTAGCGGGAGCCGGGGAGCTGTTTTTT
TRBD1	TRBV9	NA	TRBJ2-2	CASSSYRDSRAGELFF	TGTGCCAGCAGCTCATACCGGGACAGCCGAGCCGGGGAGCTGTTTTTT
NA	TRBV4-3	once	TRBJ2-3	CASSQDVGSGTDTQYF	TGCGCCAGCAGCCAAGATGTTGGTAGCGGCACAGATACGCAGTATTTT
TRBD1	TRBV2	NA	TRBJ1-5	CASSARRTGGTFQPQHF	TGTGCCAGCAGTGCTAGGAGGACAGGGGGGACATTCCAGCCCCAGCATTTT